The 3 T cell receptor beta chains reported below all come from one sample, sequenced in a study of somatic mutations in cytotoxic T cells in rheumatoid arthritis. Libraries were prepared by immunoSEQ multiplex PCR; TCRdb keeps only in-frame clonotypes and omits some of them. The table lists some 20,000 clones, about 80% of them singletons, with around an eighth in the top ten. Sample: CD8+ T cells sorted from blood. The receptors stem from an adult with rheumatoid arthritis.

This clone was detected once. V usage is TRBV7-6 and J usage is TRBJ2-2; 9 bases fit TRBD1. Germline assignment: CDR1 SGHVS and CDR2 FNYEAQ. The V segment lost 5 bases and the J segment 2 bases; nucleotides outside the gene matches: 6. The CDR3 has 16 residues. The CDR3 DNA follows: TGTGCCAGCAGCGTCGGGACAGGGTCTAACACCGGGGAGCTGTTTTTT. Protein product: CASSVGTGSNTGELFF.

The chain carries TRBV5-4 and TRBJ2-1, with D perhaps TRBD2 (7 bases). Trimming removed 6 bases at V and 5 bases at J, with 18 bases between. The germline CDR1 and CDR2 sequences are SGHNT and YYREEE (reference sequence). The CDR3 contains 15 residues. The chain's CDR3 is CASIPKGGADNEQFF. CDR3 nucleotides: TGTGCCAGCATCCCCAAAGGGGGGGCCGACAATGAGCAGTTCTTC.

The rearrangement uses TRBV4-1 and TRBJ2-7; the match to TRBD2 covers 10 bases. V dropped 4 bases and J dropped 3; count of bases not matched to a gene: 6. This CDR3 is 15 amino acids long. Germline V CDR1 and CDR2: MGHRA, YSYEKL. CDR3 nucleotides: TGCGCCAGCAGCCGACTAGCGGGTAACCTCTACGAGCAGTACTTC. This codes for CASSRLAGNLYEQYF.